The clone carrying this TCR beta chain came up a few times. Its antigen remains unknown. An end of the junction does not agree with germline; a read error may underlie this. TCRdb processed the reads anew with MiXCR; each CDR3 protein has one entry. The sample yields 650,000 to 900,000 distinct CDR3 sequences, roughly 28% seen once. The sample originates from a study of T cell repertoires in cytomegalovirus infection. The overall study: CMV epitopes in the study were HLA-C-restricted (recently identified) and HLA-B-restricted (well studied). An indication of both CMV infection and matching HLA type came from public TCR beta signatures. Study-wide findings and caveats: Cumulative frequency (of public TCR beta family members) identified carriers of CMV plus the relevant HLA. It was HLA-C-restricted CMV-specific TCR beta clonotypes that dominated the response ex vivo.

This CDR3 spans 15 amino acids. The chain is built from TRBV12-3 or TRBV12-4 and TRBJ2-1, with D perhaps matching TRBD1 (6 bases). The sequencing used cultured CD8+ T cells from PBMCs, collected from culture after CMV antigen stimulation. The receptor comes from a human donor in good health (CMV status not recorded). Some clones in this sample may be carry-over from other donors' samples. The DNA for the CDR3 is TGTGCCACCAGTTTCCCGGAGGACAGTTACAATGAGCAGTTCTTC. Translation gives CATSFPEDSYNEQFF.